The 5 T cell receptor beta chains given below trace back to one sample, sequenced in a study of CXCR3-negative and CXCR3-positive naive CD8 T cells. UMI-labeled TRB cDNA libraries were prepared by 5' RACE. From the 5' RACE reads, TCRdb lists one entry per CDR3 protein and no DNA. This sample lists roughly 8,000 distinct CDR3 sequences; its ten largest clones have 1.6%. Sequenced sample: naive CXCR3- CD8+ T cells from blood. Regarding subset: CD45RO-CCR7+CD27+CD95- naive CD8+ T cells lacking CXCR3 (TNR3-). All receptors derive from a human donor in good health. Some clones in this sample may be carry-over from other donors' samples.

This CDR3 is CATLESTDTQYF. The chain joins TRBV2 to TRBJ2-3. This CDR3 comprises 12 residues. The germline gives CDR1 SNHLY, CDR2 FYNNEI.

The chain is built from TRBV7-6 and TRBJ1-1. This CDR3 region has 14 residues. Germline-derived CDR1 and CDR2 are SGHVS and FNYEAQ. CDR3 amino acids: CASSLANAGTEAFF.

The J gene is TRBJ2-2, the V gene TRBV24-1; the D call of TRBD1 rests on TCRdb alone, since no DNA is present to check it. In germline, CDR1 is KGHDR, CDR2 SFDVKD. This CDR3 is 13 amino acids long. CDR3 sequence reads: CATSEPGGGELFF.

The chain uses TRBV7-2 and TRBJ2-1; the TRBD2 assignment by TCRdb is unverifiable without DNA. Germline CDR1 reads SGHTA; CDR2 reads FQGNSA. The CDR3 runs to 18 residues. CDR3 amino acids: CASSPGLAGEPPRNEQFF. The whole variable domain, remainder taken from reference TRBV7-2 and TRBJ2-1, is GAGVSQSPSNKVTEKGKDVELRCDPISGHTALYWYRQSLGQGLEFLIYFQGNSAPDKSGLPSDRFSAERTGGSVSTLTIQRTQQEDSAVYLCASSPGLAGEPPRNEQFFGPGTRLTVL.

The chain combines TRBV7-8 with TRBJ1-3; TCRdb picks TRBD1, but there is no DNA to check that call. This CDR3 is 17 amino acids long. The germline V gene encodes CDR1 SGHVS and CDR2 FQNEAQ. The CDR3: CASSLEGTFVSGNTIYF.